This is a list of T cell receptor beta chains from one sample in a study of T cell repertoires in cytomegalovirus infection. Each CDR3 protein is one row after TCRdb ran MiXCR on the reads. The sample contains about 130,000 distinct CDR3 sequences, more than 20% of which appear only once. The antigens of these receptors remain unknown. Sequences were obtained from PBMCs, sequenced either directly or after in vitro stimulation (not recorded which). Source of these receptors: a human donor in good health (CMV status not recorded). Some clones in this sample may be carry-over from other donors' samples. Each CDR3 is given with its conserved first and last residue. Each record gives: CDR3 protein, J gene, CDR3 length, V gene.

CDR3 protein: CSVEGSGNTIYF
J gene: TRBJ1-3
CDR3 length: 12
V gene: TRBV29-1

CDR3 protein: CAISDSAGEKQETQYF
J gene: TRBJ2-5
CDR3 length: 16
V gene: TRBV10-3

CDR3 protein: CARTSAQQPQHF
J gene: TRBJ1-5
CDR3 length: 12
V gene: TRBV30

CDR3 protein: CASEGAYEQYF
J gene: TRBJ2-7
CDR3 length: 11
V gene: TRBV6-5

CDR3 protein: CASSLFPGLAETTDTQYF
J gene: TRBJ2-3
CDR3 length: 18
V gene: TRBV19

CDR3 protein: CASSLFGFAQETQYF
J gene: TRBJ2-5
CDR3 length: 15
V gene: TRBV7-6

CDR3 protein: CASSPRPASETQYF
J gene: TRBJ2-5
CDR3 length: 14
V gene: TRBV12-3/TRBV12-4

CDR3 protein: CASSPGETQYF
J gene: TRBJ2-5
CDR3 length: 11
V gene: TRBV18

CDR3 protein: CATRLAGNQETQYF
J gene: TRBJ2-5
CDR3 length: 14
V gene: TRBV7-2

CDR3 protein: CASSLRGDEQFF
J gene: TRBJ2-1
CDR3 length: 12
V gene: TRBV12-3/TRBV12-4

CDR3 protein: CASSEGTGGFNTEAFF
J gene: TRBJ1-1
CDR3 length: 16
V gene: TRBV5-1

CDR3 protein: CASSFTGTNEKLFF
J gene: TRBJ1-4
CDR3 length: 14
V gene: TRBV12-3/TRBV12-4

CDR3 protein: CASSYGLAGGRIGELFF
J gene: TRBJ2-2
CDR3 length: 17
V gene: TRBV6-2/TRBV6-3

CDR3 protein: CASGRTGGYSPLHF
J gene: TRBJ1-6
CDR3 length: 14
V gene: TRBV19

CDR3 protein: CASSLVGSNYGYTF
J gene: TRBJ1-2
CDR3 length: 14
V gene: TRBV7-2

CDR3 protein: CASSFRGIAGNTIYF
J gene: TRBJ1-3
CDR3 length: 15
V gene: TRBV7-9

CDR3 protein: CATTSRRHLETQYF
J gene: TRBJ2-5
CDR3 length: 14
V gene: TRBV15

CDR3 protein: CASSLAPGRKDNEQFF
J gene: TRBJ2-1
CDR3 length: 16
V gene: TRBV7-2

CDR3 protein: CASGGDRRKHLNTGELFF
J gene: TRBJ2-2
CDR3 length: 18
V gene: TRBV12-3/TRBV12-4

CDR3 protein: CSAIPLAGPFNTEAFF
J gene: TRBJ1-1
CDR3 length: 16
V gene: TRBV20-1

CDR3 protein: CASSLRQGGNIQYF
J gene: TRBJ2-4
CDR3 length: 14
V gene: TRBV12-3/TRBV12-4

CDR3 protein: CASSPTRDTVGYTF
J gene: TRBJ1-2
CDR3 length: 14
V gene: TRBV7-2

CDR3 protein: CASSLERRTTYEQYF
J gene: TRBJ2-7
CDR3 length: 15
V gene: TRBV7-2

CDR3 protein: CASSPLINEQFF
J gene: TRBJ2-1
CDR3 length: 12
V gene: TRBV12-3/TRBV12-4

CDR3 protein: CSVEIGGEEPQHF
J gene: TRBJ1-5
CDR3 length: 13
V gene: TRBV29-1

CDR3 protein: CASSLGTSGSQNTDTQYF
J gene: TRBJ2-3
CDR3 length: 18
V gene: TRBV11-2

CDR3 protein: CASSPTGGFGTEAFF
J gene: TRBJ1-1
CDR3 length: 15
V gene: TRBV5-6

CDR3 protein: CASSPALAGYQETQYF
J gene: TRBJ2-5
CDR3 length: 16
V gene: TRBV5-1

CDR3 protein: CASSRLTGNTGELFF
J gene: TRBJ2-2
CDR3 length: 15
V gene: TRBV7-2

CDR3 protein: CASSSWGDSTDTQYF
J gene: TRBJ2-3
CDR3 length: 15
V gene: TRBV7-9

CDR3 protein: CASSQPRQGLSQTEAFF
J gene: TRBJ1-1
CDR3 length: 17
V gene: TRBV5-4

CDR3 protein: CAIRTTPGDFF
J gene: TRBJ1-1
CDR3 length: 11
V gene: TRBV6-6

CDR3 protein: CASSLSGSNYNEQFF
J gene: TRBJ2-1
CDR3 length: 15
V gene: TRBV6-2/TRBV6-3

CDR3 protein: CASSLKSTQYF
J gene: TRBJ2-3
CDR3 length: 11
V gene: TRBV7-2

CDR3 protein: CASSQEYQGGNQPQHF
J gene: TRBJ1-5
CDR3 length: 16
V gene: TRBV4-1

CDR3 protein: CASNAREHYGYTF
J gene: TRBJ1-2
CDR3 length: 13
V gene: TRBV2

CDR3 protein: CAWSIRDVSPYRKQFF
J gene: TRBJ2-1
CDR3 length: 16
V gene: TRBV30

CDR3 protein: CASSWTTASSSYEQYF
J gene: TRBJ2-7
CDR3 length: 16
V gene: TRBV6-2/TRBV6-3

CDR3 protein: CSARGQGHEKLFF
J gene: TRBJ1-4
CDR3 length: 13
V gene: TRBV20-1

CDR3 protein: CASSFLQRNTEAFF
J gene: TRBJ1-1
CDR3 length: 14
V gene: TRBV7-2

CDR3 protein: CASSSGQGYWETQYF
J gene: TRBJ2-5
CDR3 length: 15
V gene: TRBV7-2

CDR3 protein: CASSPLTTISGYNEQFF
J gene: TRBJ2-1
CDR3 length: 17
V gene: TRBV11-2

CDR3 protein: CASSFMGAVQETQYF
J gene: TRBJ2-5
CDR3 length: 15
V gene: TRBV28

CDR3 protein: CASSLEARGETGGYTF
J gene: TRBJ1-2
CDR3 length: 16
V gene: TRBV7-8

CDR3 protein: CASSLGDSEGNEQFF
J gene: TRBJ2-1
CDR3 length: 15
V gene: TRBV11-3

CDR3 protein: CASSEVGETQYF
J gene: TRBJ2-5
CDR3 length: 12
V gene: TRBV6-1

CDR3 protein: CASSFDSGDPYGYTF
J gene: TRBJ1-2
CDR3 length: 15
V gene: TRBV27

CDR3 protein: CSVEGITNQPQHF
J gene: TRBJ1-5
CDR3 length: 13
V gene: TRBV29-1

CDR3 protein: CASRSASTNTEAFF
J gene: TRBJ1-1
CDR3 length: 14
V gene: TRBV11-2